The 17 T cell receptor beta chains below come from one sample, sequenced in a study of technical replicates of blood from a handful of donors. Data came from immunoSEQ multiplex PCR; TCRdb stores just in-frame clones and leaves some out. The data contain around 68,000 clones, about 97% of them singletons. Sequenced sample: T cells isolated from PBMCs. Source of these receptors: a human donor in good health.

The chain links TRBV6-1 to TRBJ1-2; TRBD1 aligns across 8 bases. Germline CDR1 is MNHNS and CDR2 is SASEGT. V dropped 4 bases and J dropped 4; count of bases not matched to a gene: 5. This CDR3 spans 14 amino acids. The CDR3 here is CASSGQGFGYGYTF. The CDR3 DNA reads TGTGCCAGCAGTGGACAGGGGTTCGGCTATGGCTACACCTTC.

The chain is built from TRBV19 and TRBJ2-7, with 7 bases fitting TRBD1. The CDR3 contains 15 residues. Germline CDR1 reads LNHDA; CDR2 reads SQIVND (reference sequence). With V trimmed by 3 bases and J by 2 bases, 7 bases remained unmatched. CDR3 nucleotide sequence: TGTGCCAGTAGTATTTACCCCGGGACAGCCTACGAGCAGTACTTC. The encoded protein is CASSIYPGTAYEQYF.

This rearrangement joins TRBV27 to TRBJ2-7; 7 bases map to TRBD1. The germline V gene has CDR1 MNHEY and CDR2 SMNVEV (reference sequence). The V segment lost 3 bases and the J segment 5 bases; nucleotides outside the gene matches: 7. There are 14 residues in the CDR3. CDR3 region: CASSFDREVHEQYF. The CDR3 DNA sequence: TGTGCCAGCAGTTTTGACAGGGAAGTCCACGAGCAGTACTTC.

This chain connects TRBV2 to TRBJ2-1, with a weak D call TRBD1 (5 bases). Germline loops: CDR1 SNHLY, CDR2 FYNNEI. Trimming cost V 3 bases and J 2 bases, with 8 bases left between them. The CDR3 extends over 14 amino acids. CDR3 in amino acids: CASSEQGAYNEQFF. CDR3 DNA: TGTGCCAGCAGTGAGCAGGGTGCCTACAATGAGCAGTTCTTC.

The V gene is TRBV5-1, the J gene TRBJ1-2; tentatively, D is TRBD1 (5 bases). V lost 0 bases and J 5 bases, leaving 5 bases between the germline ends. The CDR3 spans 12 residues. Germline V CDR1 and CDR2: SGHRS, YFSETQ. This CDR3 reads CASSLEGYGYTF. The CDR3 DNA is TGCGCCAGCAGCTTGGAGGGGTATGGCTACACCTTC.

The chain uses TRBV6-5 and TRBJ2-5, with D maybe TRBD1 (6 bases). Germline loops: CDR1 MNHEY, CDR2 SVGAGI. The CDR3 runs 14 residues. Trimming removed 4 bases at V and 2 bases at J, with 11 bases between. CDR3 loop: CASSSWTDQETQYF. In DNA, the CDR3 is TGTGCCAGCAGTTCCTGGACAGATCAAGAGACCCAGTACTTC.

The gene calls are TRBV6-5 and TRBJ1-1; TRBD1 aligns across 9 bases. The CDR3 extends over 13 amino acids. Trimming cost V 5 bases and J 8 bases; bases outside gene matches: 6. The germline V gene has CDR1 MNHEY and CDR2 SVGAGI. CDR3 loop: CASSIVQGAEAFF. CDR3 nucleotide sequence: TGTGCCAGCAGTATTGTACAGGGGGCGGAAGCTTTCTTT.

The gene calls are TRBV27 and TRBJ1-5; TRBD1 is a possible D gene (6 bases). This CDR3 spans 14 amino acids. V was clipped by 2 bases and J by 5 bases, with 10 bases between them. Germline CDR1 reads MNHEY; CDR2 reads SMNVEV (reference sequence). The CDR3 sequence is CASSLGRGHQPQHF. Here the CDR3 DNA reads TGTGCCAGCAGTTTAGGCAGGGGTCATCAGCCCCAGCATTTT.

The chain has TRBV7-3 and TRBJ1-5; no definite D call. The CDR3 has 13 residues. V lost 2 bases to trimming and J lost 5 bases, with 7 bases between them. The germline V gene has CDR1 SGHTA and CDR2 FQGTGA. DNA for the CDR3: TGTGCCAGCAGCTTAGGCGGAGATCAGCCCCAGCATTTT. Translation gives CASSLGGDQPQHF.

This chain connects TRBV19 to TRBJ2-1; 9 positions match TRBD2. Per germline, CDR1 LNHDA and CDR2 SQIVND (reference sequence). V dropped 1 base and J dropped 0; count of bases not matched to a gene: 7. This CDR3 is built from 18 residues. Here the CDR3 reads CASSIGRREGSSYNEQFF. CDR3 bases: TGTGCCAGTAGTATAGGAAGGCGGGAGGGTAGCTCCTACAATGAGCAGTTCTTC.

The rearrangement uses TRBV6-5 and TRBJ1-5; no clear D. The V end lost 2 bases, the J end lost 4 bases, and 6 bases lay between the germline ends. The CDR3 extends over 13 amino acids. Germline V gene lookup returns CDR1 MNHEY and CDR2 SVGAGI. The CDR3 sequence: CASSYTGNQPQHF. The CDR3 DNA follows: TGTGCCAGCAGTTACACGGGGAATCAGCCCCAGCATTTT.

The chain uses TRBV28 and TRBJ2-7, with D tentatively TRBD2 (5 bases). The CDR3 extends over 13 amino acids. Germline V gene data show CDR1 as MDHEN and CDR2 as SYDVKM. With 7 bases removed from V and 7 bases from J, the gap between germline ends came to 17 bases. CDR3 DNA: TGTGCCAGCATAGACGGGGAATTGGGGGAGCAGTACTTC. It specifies CASIDGELGEQYF.

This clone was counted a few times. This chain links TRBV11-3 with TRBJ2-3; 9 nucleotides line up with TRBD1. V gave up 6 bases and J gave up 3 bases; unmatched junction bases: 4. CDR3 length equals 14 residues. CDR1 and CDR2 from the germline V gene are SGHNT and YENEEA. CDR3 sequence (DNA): TGTGCCAGCAGAGGACAGGGGAGAACAGATACGCAGTATTTT. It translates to CASRGQGRTDTQYF.

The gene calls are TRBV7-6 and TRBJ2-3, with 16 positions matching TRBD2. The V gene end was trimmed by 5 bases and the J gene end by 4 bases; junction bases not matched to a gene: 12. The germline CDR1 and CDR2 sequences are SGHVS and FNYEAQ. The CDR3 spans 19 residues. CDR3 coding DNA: TGTGCCAGCAGCCTAGACGGGGGACTAGCGGGAGGGCCCGCAGATACGCAGTATTTT. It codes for CASSLDGGLAGGPADTQYF.

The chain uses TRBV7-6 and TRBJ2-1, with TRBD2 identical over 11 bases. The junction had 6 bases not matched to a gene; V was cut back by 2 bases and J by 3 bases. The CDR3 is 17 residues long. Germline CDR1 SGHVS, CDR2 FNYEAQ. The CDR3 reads CASSLRSGGDLYNEQFF. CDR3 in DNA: TGTGCCAGCAGCTTACGTAGCGGGGGGGACCTCTACAATGAGCAGTTCTTC.

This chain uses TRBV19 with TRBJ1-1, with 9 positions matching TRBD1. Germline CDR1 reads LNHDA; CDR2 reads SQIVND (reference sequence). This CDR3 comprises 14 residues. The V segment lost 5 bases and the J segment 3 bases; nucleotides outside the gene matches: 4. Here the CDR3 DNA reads TGTGCCAGTAGTTACGGGACAGGGCACACTGAAGCTTTCTTT. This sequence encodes CASSYGTGHTEAFF.

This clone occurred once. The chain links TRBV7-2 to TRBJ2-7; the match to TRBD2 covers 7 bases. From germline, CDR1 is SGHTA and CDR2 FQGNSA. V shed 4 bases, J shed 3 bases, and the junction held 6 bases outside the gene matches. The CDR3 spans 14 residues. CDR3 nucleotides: TGTGCCAGCAGCTCAATTGGGGGGGGCTACGAGCAGTACTTC. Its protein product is CASSSIGGGYEQYF. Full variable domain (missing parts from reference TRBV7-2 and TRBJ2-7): GAGVSQSPSNKVTEKGKDVELRCDPISGHTALYWYRQSLGQGLEFLIYFQGNSAPDKSGLPSDRFSAERTGGSVSTLTIQRTQQEDSAVYLCASSSIGGGYEQYFGPGTRLTVT.